The 28 T cell receptor beta chains presented below share a single source sample, sequenced in a study of cytomegalovirus exposure and HLA in healthy donors. The PCR employed 60 Vbeta primers together with 13 Jbeta primers. Profiling relied on immunoSEQ multiplex PCR, and the TCRdb table lists in-frame clones only, not all of them. In the table there are about 270,000 clones, under 80% of which are singletons. Sequenced input: PBMCs. These receptors were collected from a female donor in good health and CMV-seronegative.

The chain uses TRBV13 and TRBJ2-7; 7 nucleotides agree with TRBD2. CDR1 and CDR2 from the germline V gene are PRHDT and FYEKMQ (reference sequence). The J segment lost 1 base and the V segment lost 3 bases, leaving 0 bases of the junction unmatched. The CDR3 is 13 residues long. The CDR3, as DNA: TGTGCCAGCAGCTTCGGGAGGTCCTACGAGCAGTACTTC. Translation gives CASSFGRSYEQYF.

V usage is TRBV11-2 and J usage is TRBJ1-3; 7 bases fit TRBD1. CDR3 length: 14 amino acids. Trimming removed 3 bases from V and 4 bases from J; junction bases left unmatched: 3. The germline V gene has CDR1 SGHAT and CDR2 FQNNGV. CDR3 amino acids: CASSFGTVGNTIYF. For the CDR3, the DNA is TGTGCCAGCAGCTTTGGGACAGTGGGAAACACCATATATTTT.

The chain recombines TRBV6-4 with TRBJ1-2; 7 bases map to TRBD1. Germline CDR1 is MRHNA and CDR2 is SNTAGT. Trimming cost V 4 bases and J 8 bases; bases outside gene matches: 10. The CDR3 runs to 14 residues. The CDR3: CASSASPGTVGYTF. The CDR3, as DNA: TGTGCCAGCAGTGCCTCGCCAGGGACAGTCGGCTACACCTTC.

V is TRBV5-1 and J is TRBJ2-2, with D hard to call. Trimming removed 1 base from V and 2 bases from J, with 3 bases in between. Germline V lookup: CDR1 SGHRS, CDR2 YFSETQ. The CDR3 is made up of 13 amino acids. Here the CDR3 DNA reads TGCGCCAGCAGCTTGACTAACACCGGGGAGCTGTTTTTT. This gives the protein CASSLTNTGELFF.

The V gene is TRBV18, the J gene TRBJ2-7; D is perhaps TRBD2 (6 bases). CDR1 is KGHSH, CDR2 LQKENI, per germline. The V gene lost 4 bases and the J gene lost 3 bases, with 13 bases spanning the gap. CDR3 length equals 14 residues. CDR3 nucleotide sequence: TGTGCCAGCTCACTAGCGGAGACGAACTACGAGCAGTACTTC. It specifies CASSLAETNYEQYF.

The J gene is TRBJ1-1, the V gene TRBV7-8; possibly TRBD1 for D (6 bases). The CDR3 has 15 amino acids. V was cut by 0 bases and J by 11 bases, with 19 bases left in between. Germline-derived CDR1 and CDR2 are SGHVS and FQNEAQ. In DNA form, the CDR3 reads TGTGCCAGCAGCTTAGCGCCGGGACAACTGGGGGAGGCTTTCTTT. Translating it yields CASSLAPGQLGEAFF. The full variable domain, rest sourced from reference TRBV7-8 and TRBJ1-1, is GAGVSQSPRYKVAKRGQDVALRCDPISGHVSLFWYQQALGQGPEFLTYFQNEAQLDKSGLPSDRFFAERPEGSVSTLKIQRTQQEDSAVYLCASSLAPGQLGEAFFGQGTRLTVV.

V usage is TRBV7-2 and J usage is TRBJ2-3; TRBD2 agrees at 9 bases. V trimming: 5 bases; J trimming: 5 bases; junction bases outside the gene matches: 14. Looked up from germline, CDR1 is SGHTA and CDR2 is FQGNSA. CDR3 length: 17 residues. In nucleotides, the CDR3 is TGTGCCAGCAGCCCGAGGGGGGCGGGAGGGCCGATAGATACGCAGTATTTT. This sequence encodes CASSPRGAGGPIDTQYF. Filled out from reference TRBV7-2 and TRBJ2-3, the complete variable domain reads GAGVSQSPSNKVTEKGKDVELRCDPISGHTALYWYRQSLGQGLEFLIYFQGNSAPDKSGLPSDRFSAERTGGSVSTLTIQRTQQEDSAVYLCASSPRGAGGPIDTQYFGPGTRLTVL.

The chain links TRBV11-1 to TRBJ1-2; 11 positions agree with TRBD1. Germline V gene sequence: CDR1 SGHAT, CDR2 FQDESV (reference sequence). Trimming cost V 3 bases and J 3 bases; bases outside gene matches: 3. This CDR3 is built from 15 residues. This CDR3 reads CASSLGQGVDYGYTF. In nucleotides, the CDR3 is TGTGCCAGCAGCTTGGGACAGGGGGTAGACTATGGCTACACCTTC.

The chain has TRBV28 and TRBJ2-5, with D possibly TRBD2 on 6 matching bases. V was pared by 9 bases and J by 7 bases, with 18 bases between. The CDR3 consists of 13 residues. Germline V gene lookup returns CDR1 MDHEN and CDR2 SYDVKM. The CDR3 sequence: CASLPGAHGTQYF. For the CDR3, the DNA is TGTGCCAGTCTCCCGGGAGCTCACGGGACCCAGTACTTC.

This chain links TRBV20-1 with TRBJ2-1; 7 nucleotides line up with TRBD2. With V trimmed by 7 bases and J by 10 bases, 7 bases remained unmatched. Germline V gene lookup returns CDR1 DFQATT and CDR2 SNEGSKA (reference sequence). The CDR3 has 11 amino acids. The CDR3 here is CSVQTSREQFF. The CDR3 DNA reads TGCAGTGTTCAGACTAGCAGGGAGCAGTTCTTC.

This CDR3 reads CASSPPPTGGYGYTF. The CDR3 bases are TGTGCCAGCTCACCACCACCCACAGGGGGCTATGGCTACACCTTC. V is TRBV18 and J is TRBJ1-2; TRBD1 matches 8 bases. With V trimmed by 0 bases and J by 4 bases, 4 bases remained unmatched. CDR1 and CDR2 from the germline V gene are KGHSH and LQKENI. This CDR3 is 15 amino acids long.

The V and J genes are TRBV11-2 and TRBJ2-5; the D gene is possibly TRBD1 (5 bases). CDR1 SGHAT and CDR2 FQNNGV come from the germline V gene. The CDR3 contains 16 residues. V was shortened by 1 base and J by 4 bases, with 16 bases between the two germline ends. CDR3 in amino acids: CASSLGGAGLGETQYF. CDR3 in DNA: TGTGCCAGCAGCTTAGGGGGCGCTGGGCTTGGAGAGACCCAGTACTTC.

This rearrangement joins TRBV5-1 to TRBJ2-7, with D possibly TRBD2 on 6 matching bases. The V gene lost 3 bases and the J gene lost 7 bases, with 14 bases spanning the gap. The germline gives CDR1 SGHRS, CDR2 YFSETQ. The CDR3 extends over 13 amino acids. The CDR3 DNA reads TGCGCCAGCAGCTGGGCGGAAGCGGGTGAGCAGTACTTC. It specifies CASSWAEAGEQYF.

This clone was observed a handful of times. The chain links TRBV5-4 to TRBJ1-4, with 7 bases matching TRBD1. The CDR3 has 15 residues. V dropped 0 bases and J dropped 5; count of bases not matched to a gene: 4. Germline CDR1 SGHNT, CDR2 YYREEE (reference sequence). The CDR3 sequence: CASSLEGQINEKLFF. Written as DNA, the CDR3 is TGTGCCAGCAGCTTGGAGGGACAGATAAATGAAAAACTGTTTTTT.

V and J are TRBV5-1 and TRBJ1-1; possibly TRBD1 for D (5 bases). V was shortened by 2 bases and J by 5 bases, with 13 bases between the two germline ends. The CDR3 has 14 residues. The V gene's germline CDR1 is SGHRS and CDR2 YFSETQ. CDR3 region: CASSLETAFTEAFF. As DNA, the CDR3 is TGCGCCAGCAGCTTAGAGACAGCCTTTACTGAAGCTTTCTTT.

The chain employs TRBV5-1 and TRBJ2-1, with 11 bases matching TRBD2. Germline-derived CDR1 and CDR2 are SGHRS and YFSETQ. V shed 0 bases and J 7 bases; nucleotides not matched to a gene: 9. This CDR3 has 17 amino acids. The CDR3 protein is CASSLELIAGGPNEQFF. The CDR3 DNA reads as TGCGCCAGCAGCTTGGAATTAATAGCGGGAGGGCCAAATGAGCAGTTCTTC.

The chain recombines TRBV29-1 with TRBJ2-4; 7 bases are a match to TRBD2. CDR3 length: 12 residues. Germline V gene lookup returns CDR1 SQVTM and CDR2 ANQGSEA. The V segment lost 7 bases and the J segment 3 bases; nucleotides outside the gene matches: 3. In DNA, the CDR3 is TGCAGCGCCCGGGACTACAAAAACATTCAGTACTTC. Translated: CSARDYKNIQYF.

The chain employs TRBV5-8 and TRBJ2-7; 11 bases line up with TRBD2. CDR3 length equals 15 residues. From germline, CDR1 is SGHTS and CDR2 YDEGEE. The J segment lost 2 bases and the V segment lost 4 bases, leaving 5 bases of the junction unmatched. The CDR3 DNA reads as TGTGCCAGCAGCACCGGGACTAGCGGAACCTACGAGCAGTACTTC. It is translated as CASSTGTSGTYEQYF.

This chain connects TRBV6-5 to TRBJ2-7; TRBD2 aligns across 7 bases. Germline CDR1 reads MNHEY; CDR2 reads SVGAGI. Unmatched junction bases numbered 10, after V lost 7 bases and J lost 4 bases. The CDR3 runs to 14 residues. CDR3 bases: TGTGCCAGCACTTTAGCGGGCGAGATTTACGAGCAGTACTTC. Protein sequence: CASTLAGEIYEQYF.

This clone was counted between two and nine times. V is TRBV5-6 and J is TRBJ2-2; D is perhaps TRBD2 (5 bases). This CDR3 contains 13 residues. Trimming stripped 4 bases from V and 4 bases from J, with 8 bases between. The germline V gene has CDR1 SGHDT and CDR2 YYEEEE. This CDR3 reads CASSPAGTGELFF. The CDR3 DNA reads TGTGCCAGCAGCCCGGCGGGCACCGGGGAGCTGTTTTTT.

On this clone itself: In the same sample, other DNA sequences code for this CDR3. The chain links TRBV30 to TRBJ1-6, with TRBD1 matching over 8 bases. Trimming at V came to 0 bases and at J to 6 bases, leaving 1 base not matched to a gene. This CDR3 is 14 amino acids long. Germline V CDR1 and CDR2: GTSNPN, SVGIG (reference sequence). The CDR3 nucleotides are TGTGCCTGGAGTGTGGGACAGGTTAATTCACCCCTCCACTTT. Its translation: CAWSVGQVNSPLHF.

The chain combines TRBV29-1 with TRBJ2-7; 14 bases fit TRBD2. Germline values: CDR1 SQVTM, CDR2 ANQGSEA. This CDR3 comprises 15 residues. Trimming at V came to 3 bases and at J to 5 bases, leaving 6 bases not matched to a gene. The CDR3 protein is CSVDPGTSGSDEQYF. DNA of the CDR3: TGCAGCGTTGACCCAGGGACTAGCGGGAGCGACGAGCAGTACTTC.

This chain connects TRBV11-3 to TRBJ2-3; 8 bases fit TRBD2. CDR1 and CDR2 from the germline V gene are SGHNT and YENEEA. The CDR3 contains 13 residues. V lost 10 bases, J lost 4 bases, and 7 bases stayed unmatched. CDR3 DNA: TGTGCCACTGGGGCAGCGGGAGCAGATACGCAGTATTTT. Amino acids: CATGAAGADTQYF.

The rearrangement joins TRBV5-6 to TRBJ2-3; D not resolved. Trimming shortened V by 1 base and J by 9 bases, and 12 bases separated the two germline ends. From germline, CDR1 is SGHDT and CDR2 YYEEEE. The CDR3 is made up of 13 amino acids. The CDR3 protein is CASSLSPAGTQYF. The CDR3 DNA reads as TGTGCCAGCAGCTTGTCGCCTGCCGGGACGCAGTATTTT.

The J gene is TRBJ1-3, the V gene TRBV2; the D is unclear. This CDR3 has 14 residues. V was trimmed by 6 bases and J by 2 bases, leaving 11 bases between them. Germline V gene sequence: CDR1 SNHLY, CDR2 FYNNEI. The CDR3 loop reads CASRSELPGNTIYF. Here the CDR3 DNA reads TGTGCCAGCAGAAGTGAACTCCCTGGAAACACCATATATTTT.

This clone was counted a single time. The gene calls are TRBV15 and TRBJ2-6, with D possibly TRBD1 on 9 matching bases. CDR1 is LNHNV and CDR2 is YYDKDF in the germline V gene (reference sequence). V was pared by 8 bases and J by 2 bases, with 16 bases between. CDR3 length: 16 amino acids. The CDR3 sequence is CATLTGGLAGANVLTF. CDR3 nucleotide sequence: TGTGCCACCCTGACAGGGGGACTAGCTGGGGCCAACGTCCTGACTTTC.

The rearrangement links TRBV28 to TRBJ1-5; a possible D gene is TRBD1 (5 bases). The length of the CDR3 is 14 residues. V lost 5 bases and J 5 bases, leaving 13 bases between the germline ends. The germline V gene has CDR1 MDHEN and CDR2 SYDVKM. In nucleotides, the CDR3 is TGTGCCAGCAGTCGGACCAGGGCGGATCAGCCCCAGCATTTT. This codes for CASSRTRADQPQHF.

The V call is TRBV5-1, the J call TRBJ2-7, with D possibly being TRBD2 (5 bases). The CDR3 loop spans 16 amino acids. Trimming removed 1 base at V and 3 bases at J, with 17 bases between. Germline CDR1 and CDR2: SGHRS and YFSETQ. The CDR3 protein is CASSLLGSEISYEQYF. The CDR3 DNA follows: TGCGCCAGCAGCTTGTTGGGTAGCGAGATTAGCTACGAGCAGTACTTC.